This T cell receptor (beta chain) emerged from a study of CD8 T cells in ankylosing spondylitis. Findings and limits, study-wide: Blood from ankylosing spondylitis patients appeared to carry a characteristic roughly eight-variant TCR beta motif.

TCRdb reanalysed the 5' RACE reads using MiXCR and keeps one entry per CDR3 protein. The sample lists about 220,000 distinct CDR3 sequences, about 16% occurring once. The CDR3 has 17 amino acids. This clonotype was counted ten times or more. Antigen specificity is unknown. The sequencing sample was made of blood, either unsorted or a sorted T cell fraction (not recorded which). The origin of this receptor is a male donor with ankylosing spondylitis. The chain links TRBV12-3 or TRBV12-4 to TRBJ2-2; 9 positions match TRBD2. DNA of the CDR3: TGTCCCCCAAATTTGGCGGGAGGGCCGTTGAACACCGGGGAGCTGTTTTTT. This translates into CPPNLAGGPLNTGELFF.